The next 13 T cell receptor beta chains were all read from a single sample in a study of T cell changes during pregnancy in multiple sclerosis. Using immunoSEQ multiplex PCR, the repertoire was profiled, and TCRdb retains in-frame clones only, with some absent. The sample gives approximately 41,000 clones, 94% of which show up once; 0.39% is in the top ten. This specimen was CD4+ T cells from peripheral blood mononuclear cells, taken in the second trimester of pregnancy. These TCRs come from a female donor with multiple sclerosis, enrolled in a pregnancy study.

The CDR3 protein is CASSLEGESGATGELFF. Written as DNA, the CDR3 is TGCGCCAGCAGCCTAGAAGGGGAGTCAGGGGCTACCGGGGAGCTGTTTTTT. The chain uses TRBV4-3 and TRBJ2-2, with TRBD1 as a possible D gene (6 bases). This CDR3 is built from 17 residues. The V end was cut by 4 bases, the J end by 5 bases, with 20 bases between. Germline V gives CDR1 LGHNA, CDR2 YSLEER.

CDR3 sequence reads: CASSPTSGGVRAYHEQYF. DNA for the CDR3: TGTGCCAGCAGCCCAACTAGCGGGGGCGTTAGGGCATACCACGAGCAGTACTTC. The chain couples TRBV7-2 to TRBJ2-7; 11 bases fit TRBD2. The CDR3 consists of 18 residues. Trimming removed 5 bases from V and 5 bases from J; junction bases left unmatched: 17. The germline V gene encodes CDR1 SGHTA and CDR2 FQGNSA.

The DNA of the CDR3 is TGTGCCAGCAGTTCAACTCGGGCGGGGGCCCTAGGAGGGCAGTATTTT. It yields the protein CASSSTRAGALGGQYF. This chain joins TRBV6-6 and TRBJ2-3; perhaps TRBD2 as D (7 bases). The CDR3 runs 16 residues. Germline lookup yields CDR1 MNHNY and CDR2 SVGAGI (reference sequence). The V gene lost 4 bases and the J gene lost 11 bases, with 25 bases spanning the gap.

The V and J genes are TRBV2 and TRBJ1-5; a possible D gene is TRBD1 (5 bases). V shed 6 bases and J shed 0 bases, with 12 bases lying between them. CDR1 SNHLY and CDR2 FYNNEI come from the germline V gene. CDR3 length equals 15 residues. For the CDR3, the DNA is TGTGCCAGCAGGCTAGACAGTTATAGCAATCAGCCCCAGCATTTT. Its translation is CASRLDSYSNQPQHF.

This chain uses TRBV6-6 with TRBJ1-1; 8 nucleotides line up with TRBD1. CDR3 size: 15 residues. Germline V lookup: CDR1 MNHNY, CDR2 SVGAGI (reference sequence). With 6 bases clipped from V and 6 bases from J, the junction kept 12 bases outside the gene matches. The CDR3 here is CASSGLTGEVAEAFF. DNA of the CDR3: TGTGCCAGCAGCGGTTTGACAGGGGAGGTGGCTGAAGCTTTCTTT.

The genes are TRBV27 and TRBJ2-7; 8 bases match TRBD2. Germline-derived CDR1 and CDR2 are MNHEY and SMNVEV (reference sequence). CDR3 length equals 15 residues. Trimming at V came to 9 bases and at J to 7 bases, leaving 17 bases not matched to a gene. CDR3 nucleotides: TGTGCCAGTGGGACTAGAGGGGGTGGAGTACGGGAGCAGTACTTC. Protein: CASGTRGGGVREQYF.

The chain combines TRBV5-1 with TRBJ2-1, with no clear D. This CDR3 comprises 15 residues. V was shortened by 5 bases and J by 0 bases, with 12 bases between the two germline ends. Germline V lookup: CDR1 SGHRS, CDR2 YFSETQ. CDR3 region: CASRKEASSYNEQFF. Written as DNA, the CDR3 is TGCGCCAGCAGAAAAGAGGCAAGCTCCTACAATGAGCAGTTCTTC.

The chain links TRBV2 to TRBJ1-5; D is unresolved. With 3 bases removed from V and 4 bases from J, the gap between germline ends came to 13 bases. Germline lookup yields CDR1 SNHLY and CDR2 FYNNEI. The length of the CDR3 is 15 residues. CDR3 in amino acids: CASSDSHRPNQPQHF. CDR3 nucleotides: TGTGCCAGCAGTGATTCCCACAGACCTAATCAGCCCCAGCATTTT.

This chain links TRBV7-6 with TRBJ1-2; 9 nucleotides agree with TRBD1. V was clipped by 4 bases and J by 7 bases; unmatched bases: 10. The CDR3 spans 15 residues. Germline V gene sequence: CDR1 SGHVS, CDR2 FNYEAQ. CDR3 residues: CASSSGRTGVGGYTF. The CDR3 coding sequence is TGTGCCAGCAGCTCCGGGAGGACAGGGGTCGGTGGCTACACCTTC.

The chain is built from TRBV29-1 and TRBJ1-1; TRBD1 agrees at 8 bases. The CDR3 runs 13 residues. After removal of 4 bases from V and 5 bases from J, the junction contained 6 bases not matched to a gene. Looked up from germline, CDR1 is SQVTM and CDR2 is ANQGSEA. The CDR3 protein is CSVGRTGGTEAFF. The CDR3 DNA reads as TGCAGCGTTGGGAGAACAGGGGGGACTGAAGCTTTCTTT.

The chain recombines TRBV29-1 with TRBJ2-1, with 14 bases identical to TRBD2. V was clipped by 6 bases and J by 6 bases; unmatched bases: 13. This CDR3 has 17 residues. Germline CDR1 is SQVTM and CDR2 is ANQGSEA. This chain's CDR3 is CSVAASSTSGRANEQFF. In DNA form, the CDR3 reads TGCAGCGTCGCCGCTTCCTCGACTAGCGGGAGGGCCAATGAGCAGTTCTTC.

This chain joins TRBV27 and TRBJ2-3; D may be TRBD2 (5 bases). The CDR3 extends over 14 amino acids. The V and J ends lost 5 bases and 2 bases respectively, with 11 bases between them. Germline CDR1 and CDR2: MNHEY and SMNVEV (reference sequence). The DNA of the CDR3 is TGTGCCAGCAGTCCCGGGGTAAACACAGATACGCAGTATTTT. Protein: CASSPGVNTDTQYF.

The chain is built from TRBV7-3 and TRBJ1-2; D is possibly TRBD1 (5 bases). This CDR3 is 15 amino acids long. Between the trimmed V and J ends, which lost 2 bases and 3 bases, there was a span of 13 bases. Germline CDR1 SGHTA, CDR2 FQGTGA. The CDR3 region has the DNA TGTGCCAGCAGCTTATCCGACAGCCGAGACTATGGCTACACCTTC. Translation gives CASSLSDSRDYGYTF.